Here is one T cell receptor (beta chain) with its context. This entry belongs to a study of blood T cells in healthy people across ages. Sample-barcoded 5' priming and a J-beta primer mix drove a second PCR of 7 to 11 cycles. From the 5' RACE reads, TCRdb called clonotypes with MiXCR, one entry per CDR3 protein. The table lists some 880,000 distinct CDR3 sequences, about 36% of them singletons. Losses at the gene ends were 2 bases for V and 5 bases for J; bases not matched to a gene: 10. The CDR3 extends over 17 amino acids. The germline V gene has CDR1 SGHTA and CDR2 FQGTGA. The chain has TRBV7-3 and TRBJ2-1, with 9 bases aligning to TRBD2. The sample was blood. The sequence was collected from a man aged 18 to 29 in good health. CDR3 sequence: CASSLGRSGGPHNEQFF. The CDR3 DNA follows: TGTGCCAGCAGCTTAGGGAGAAGCGGGGGGCCACACAATGAGCAGTTCTTC. Filled out from reference TRBV7-3 and TRBJ2-1, the complete variable domain reads GAGVSQTPSNKVTEKGKYVELRCDPISGHTALYWYRQSLGQGPEFLIYFQGTGAADDSGLPNDRFFAVRPEGSVSTLKIQRTERGDSAVYLCASSLGRSGGPHNEQFFGPGTRLTVL.